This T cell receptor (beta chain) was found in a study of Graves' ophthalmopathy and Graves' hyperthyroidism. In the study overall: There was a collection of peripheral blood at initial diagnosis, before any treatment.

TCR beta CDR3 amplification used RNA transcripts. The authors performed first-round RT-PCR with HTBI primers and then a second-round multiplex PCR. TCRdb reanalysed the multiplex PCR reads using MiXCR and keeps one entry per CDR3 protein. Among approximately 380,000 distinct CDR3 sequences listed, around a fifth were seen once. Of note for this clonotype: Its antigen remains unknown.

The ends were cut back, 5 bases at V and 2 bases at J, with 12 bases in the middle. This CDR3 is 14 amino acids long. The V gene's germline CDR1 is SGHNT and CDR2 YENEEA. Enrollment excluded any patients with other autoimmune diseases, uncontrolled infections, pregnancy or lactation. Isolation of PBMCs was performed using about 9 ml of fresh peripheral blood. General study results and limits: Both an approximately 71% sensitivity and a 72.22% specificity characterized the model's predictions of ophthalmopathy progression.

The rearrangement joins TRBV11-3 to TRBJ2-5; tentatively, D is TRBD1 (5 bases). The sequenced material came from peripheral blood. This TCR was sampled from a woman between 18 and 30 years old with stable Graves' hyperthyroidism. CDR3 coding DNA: TGTGCCAGCAGCACCCGGACAATTCAAGAGACCCAGTACTTC. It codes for CASSTRTIQETQYF.